Each of the 21 T cell receptor beta chains below was sequenced from the same sample in a study of Ad26.COV2.S vaccination and SARS-CoV-2 variants. Treatment in this sample: some 19 received Ad26.COV2.S at low or high dose, single or two shots; 5 received placebo; per-sample allocation not given. Sample collection was performed on day 63 after the first vaccine or placebo injection. Clones were sequenced by immunoSEQ multiplex PCR, and TCRdb holds only the in-frame ones, with some missing. The table includes approximately 350,000 clones, roughly 84% detected once. The specimen comprised peripheral blood, sampled in a trial of Ad26.COV2.S vaccine versus placebo. All receptors come from a person aged 18-65 years who received the Ad26.COV2.S COVID-19 vaccine or a placebo.

The chain recombines TRBV5-1 with TRBJ2-7, with D perhaps given as TRBD1 or TRBD2 (5 bases each). In germline, CDR1 is SGHRS, CDR2 YFSETQ. The CDR3 loop spans 15 amino acids. V dropped 4 bases and J dropped 1 base, with 15 bases sitting between them. The CDR3 region is CASSTGGGISYEQYF. The CDR3 DNA is TGCGCCAGCAGCACCGGTGGGGGAATTTCCTACGAGCAGTACTTC.

The rearrangement uses TRBV6-2 or TRBV6-3 and TRBJ1-5; no clear D gene. CDR1 is MNHEY, CDR2 SVGEGT, per germline. Trimming removed 4 bases at V and 6 bases at J, with 10 bases between. There are 13 residues in the CDR3. The CDR3 nucleotides are TGTGCCAGCAGTTCCCGGGGTGGTCAGCCCCAGCATTTT. As protein: CASSSRGGQPQHF.

The V call is TRBV7-9, the J call TRBJ2-2; 8 nucleotides agree with TRBD2. V lost 6 bases to trimming and J lost 2 bases; unmatched junction nucleotides: 5. Germline V gives CDR1 SEHNR, CDR2 FQNEAQ (reference sequence). The CDR3 extends over 15 amino acids. CDR3 in DNA: TGTGCCAGCAGTCCCGGGGGGGCTAACACCGGGGAGCTGTTTTTT. Translating it yields CASSPGGANTGELFF.

The rearrangement uses TRBV6-2 or TRBV6-3 and TRBJ1-5; D call uncertain. The CDR3 totals 15 residues. V lost 2 bases and J lost 7, with 15 bases in between. Germline CDR1 is MNHEY and CDR2 is SVGEGT. The CDR3 reads CASSYPGIKSQPQHF. Written as DNA, the CDR3 is TGTGCCAGCAGTTACCCCGGGATAAAAAGCCAGCCCCAGCATTTT.

The chain combines TRBV4-1 with TRBJ2-1; 12 bases line up with TRBD2. Losses at the gene ends were 2 bases for V and 3 bases for J; bases not matched to a gene: 2. CDR1 and CDR2 from the germline V gene are MGHRA and YSYEKL. The CDR3 is made up of 16 amino acids. CDR3 region: CASSQLLAGGYNEQFF. CDR3 sequence (DNA): TGCGCCAGCAGCCAATTACTAGCGGGGGGCTACAATGAGCAGTTCTTC.

J is TRBJ2-3 and V is TRBV19; D remains ambiguous. Trimming took 9 bases from V and 4 from J, leaving 20 bases between them. This CDR3 region has 15 residues. Germline CDR1 LNHDA, CDR2 SQIVND (reference sequence). The DNA for the CDR3 is TGTGCCAGCTCACAAGATCGGGCGATTGCAGATACGCAGTATTTT. Its protein product is CASSQDRAIADTQYF. Full variable domain (remainder filled in from reference TRBV19 and TRBJ2-3): DGGITQSPKYLFRKEGQNVTLSCEQNLNHDAMYWYRQDPGQGLRLIYYSQIVNDFQKGDIAEGYSVSREKKESFPLTVTSAQKNPTAFYLCASSQDRAIADTQYFGPGTRLTVL.

The rearrangement uses TRBV30 and TRBJ2-1; TRBD1 aligns across 9 bases. The length of the CDR3 is 15 residues. Trimming cost V 8 bases and J 5 bases; bases outside gene matches: 13. Germline values: CDR1 GTSNPN, CDR2 SVGIG (reference sequence). In nucleotides, the CDR3 is TGTGCCCTCCGAACGGGACAGGGTTCCGACAATGAGCAGTTCTTC. Amino acids: CALRTGQGSDNEQFF. The variable domain in full, completed from reference TRBV30 and TRBJ2-1, reads SQTIHQWPATLVQPVGSPLSLECTVEGTSNPNLYWYRQAAGRGLQLLFYSVGIGQISSEVPQNLSASRPQDRQFILSSKKLLLSDSGFYLCALRTGQGSDNEQFFGPGTRLTVL.

V and J are TRBV30 and TRBJ2-7, with D possibly TRBD2 on 5 matching bases. This CDR3 spans 12 amino acids. V gave up 4 bases and J gave up 6 bases, with 13 bases separating them. Germline V gene sequence: CDR1 GTSNPN, CDR2 SVGIG (reference sequence). CDR3 protein: CAWNPRGPEQYF. Here the CDR3 DNA reads TGTGCCTGGAACCCTCGGGGTCCCGAGCAGTACTTC.

This clone was detected a few times. The chain joins TRBV27 to TRBJ1-5; possible D gene TRBD1, 5 bases. V dropped 2 bases and J dropped 3 bases, with 8 bases sitting between them. The CDR3 is 14 residues long. Germline CDR1 is MNHEY and CDR2 is SMNVEV (reference sequence). The CDR3 region is CASSLGAINQPQHF. The CDR3 DNA sequence: TGTGCCAGCAGTTTAGGGGCGATCAATCAGCCCCAGCATTTT.

The CDR3 reads CASSFNPYEQYF. CDR3 sequence (DNA): TGTGCCAGCAGCTTCAATCCCTACGAGCAGTACTTC. V is TRBV11-2 and J is TRBJ2-7; D is uncertain. The CDR3 is 12 amino acids. Trimming shortened V by 3 bases and J by 2 bases, and 5 bases separated the two germline ends. CDR1 is SGHAT and CDR2 is FQNNGV in the germline V gene.

CDR3 nucleotide sequence: TGTGCCAGCAGCCTCAGGGGGAGCTCCTACAATGAGCAGTTCTTC. Protein: CASSLRGSSYNEQFF. J is TRBJ2-1 and V is TRBV5-4, with 7 bases lining up with TRBD1. In germline, CDR1 is SGHNT, CDR2 YYREEE (reference sequence). This CDR3 has 15 residues. With V trimmed by 4 bases and J by 0 bases, 4 bases remained unmatched. The variable domain in full, with the rest retrieved from reference TRBV5-4 and TRBJ2-1, is ETGVTQSPTHLIKTRGQQVTLRCSSQSGHNTVSWYQQALGQGPQFIFQYYREEENGRGNFPPRFSGLQFPNYSSELNVNALELDDSALYLCASSLRGSSYNEQFFGPGTRLTVL.

V usage is TRBV13 and J usage is TRBJ2-3; unclear D gene. The CDR3 spans 13 residues. Germline V lookup: CDR1 PRHDT, CDR2 FYEKMQ (reference sequence). V lost 0 bases to trimming and J lost 3 bases, with 4 bases between them. CDR3 protein: CASSLGGTDTQYF. In DNA form, the CDR3 reads TGTGCCAGCAGCTTAGGCGGAACAGATACGCAGTATTTT.

V usage is TRBV3-1 (or the pseudogene TRBV3-2) and J usage is TRBJ2-5; unclear D gene. The V end was cut by 4 bases, the J end by 4 bases, with 7 bases between. The CDR3 has 12 residues. CDR1 is LGHDT, CDR2 YNNKEL, per germline (reference sequence). The CDR3 sequence is CASSRTVETQYF. CDR3 nucleotide sequence: TGTGCCAGCAGCCGGACGGTAGAGACCCAGTACTTC.

This rearrangement joins TRBV5-1 to TRBJ2-7, with D hard to call. The germline V gene encodes CDR1 SGHRS and CDR2 YFSETQ. Trimming stripped 0 bases from V and 3 bases from J, with 10 bases between. The CDR3 contains 14 residues. The DNA for the CDR3 is TGCGCCAGCAGCTTGGATTGGGCCTTCTACGAGCAGTACTTC. It specifies CASSLDWAFYEQYF.

The CDR3 sequence is CASSQGLGGRGYGYTF. As DNA, the CDR3 is TGTGCCAGCAGCCAAGGTCTAGGGGGTCGAGGCTATGGCTACACCTTC. The J gene is TRBJ1-2, the V gene TRBV3-1 (or the pseudogene TRBV3-2), with D perhaps matching TRBD1 (6 bases). V gave up 1 base and J gave up 4 bases, with 16 bases separating them. The CDR3 length is 16 residues. Germline loops: CDR1 LGHDT, CDR2 YNNKEL (reference sequence).

The rearrangement uses TRBV4-1 and TRBJ1-4; D not certain. Between the trimmed V and J ends, which lost 0 bases and 7 bases, there was a span of 12 bases. Germline CDR1 is MGHRA and CDR2 is YSYEKL. The CDR3 has 15 residues. In DNA, the CDR3 is TGCGCCAGCAGCCAAGACGAGGGTCGGCGTGAAAAACTGTTTTTT. This sequence encodes CASSQDEGRREKLFF.

This clone showed up just once. The rearrangement joins TRBV5-5 to TRBJ1-2, with unresolved D. The CDR3 covers 14 residues. V shed 0 bases and J shed 4 bases, with 10 bases lying between them. The germline V gene has CDR1 SGHKS and CDR2 YYEKEE (reference sequence). The CDR3 DNA reads TGTGCCAGCAGCTTGGAGCGACTAACCTATGGCTACACCTTC. Amino acids: CASSLERLTYGYTF.

The genes are TRBV6-2 or TRBV6-3 and TRBJ2-1; 7 bases match TRBD2. CDR1 and CDR2 from the germline V gene are MNHEY and SVGEGT. The CDR3 is 17 amino acids. The V segment lost 4 bases and the J segment 11 bases; nucleotides outside the gene matches: 20. DNA for the CDR3: TGTGCCAGCAGTTCGAGGAGGAGCGGGGCCAGACTAGGGCAGCAGTTCTTC. It translates to CASSSRRSGARLGQQFF.

The CDR3 reads CASSLAGGAGPFHYEQYF. For the CDR3, the DNA is TGTGCCAGCAGCCTCGCCGGGGGGGCAGGGCCTTTCCACTACGAGCAGTACTTC. V gene TRBV27 combines with J gene TRBJ2-7; TRBD2 agrees at 8 bases. Unmatched junction bases numbered 19, after V lost 6 bases and J lost 3 bases. Germline loops: CDR1 MNHEY, CDR2 SMNVEV (reference sequence). The length of the CDR3 is 18 residues.

The V gene is TRBV6-5, the J gene TRBJ1-1; tentatively, D is TRBD1 (6 bases). The CDR3 loop spans 13 amino acids. The germline CDR1 and CDR2 sequences are MNHEY and SVGAGI. Trimming removed 7 bases at V and 7 bases at J, with 16 bases between. The CDR3 reads CASNAGQLLEAFF. The CDR3 DNA reads TGTGCCAGCAATGCTGGACAGTTACTTGAAGCTTTCTTT.

The chain carries TRBV30 and TRBJ1-5; D gene ambiguous. V gave up 4 bases and J gave up 4 bases, with 11 bases separating them. Germline V lookup: CDR1 GTSNPN, CDR2 SVGIG (reference sequence). This CDR3 is built from 13 residues. For the CDR3, the DNA is TGTGCCTGGACTCTGAGCCCGAATCAGCCCCAGCATTTT. The encoded protein is CAWTLSPNQPQHF.